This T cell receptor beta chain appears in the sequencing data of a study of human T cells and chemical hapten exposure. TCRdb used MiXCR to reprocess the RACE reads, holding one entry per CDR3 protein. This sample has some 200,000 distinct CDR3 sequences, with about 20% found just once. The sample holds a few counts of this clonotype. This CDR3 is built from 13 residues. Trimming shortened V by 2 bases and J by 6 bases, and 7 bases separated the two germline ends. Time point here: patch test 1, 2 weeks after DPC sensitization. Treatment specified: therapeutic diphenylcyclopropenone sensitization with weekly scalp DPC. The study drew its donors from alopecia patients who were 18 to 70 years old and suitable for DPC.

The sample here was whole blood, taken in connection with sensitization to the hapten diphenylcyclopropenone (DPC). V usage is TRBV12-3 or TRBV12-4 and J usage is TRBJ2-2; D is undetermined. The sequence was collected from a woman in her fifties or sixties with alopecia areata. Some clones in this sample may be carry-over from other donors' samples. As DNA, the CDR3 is TGTGCCAGCAGTTTATTGGTTGCCGGGGAGCTGTTTTTT. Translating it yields CASSLLVAGELFF.